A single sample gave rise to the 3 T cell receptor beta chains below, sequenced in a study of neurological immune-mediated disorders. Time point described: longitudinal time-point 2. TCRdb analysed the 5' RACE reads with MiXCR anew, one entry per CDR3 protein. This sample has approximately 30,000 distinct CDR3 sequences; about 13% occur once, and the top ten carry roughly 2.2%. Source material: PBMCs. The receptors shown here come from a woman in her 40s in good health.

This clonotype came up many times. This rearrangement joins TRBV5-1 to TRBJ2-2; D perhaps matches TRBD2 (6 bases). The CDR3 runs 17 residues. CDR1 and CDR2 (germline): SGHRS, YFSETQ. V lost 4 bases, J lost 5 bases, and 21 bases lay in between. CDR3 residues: CASSPGGAPEGTGELFF. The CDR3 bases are TGCGCCAGCAGCCCCGGGGGTGCCCCCGAGGGGACCGGGGAGCTGTTTTTT.

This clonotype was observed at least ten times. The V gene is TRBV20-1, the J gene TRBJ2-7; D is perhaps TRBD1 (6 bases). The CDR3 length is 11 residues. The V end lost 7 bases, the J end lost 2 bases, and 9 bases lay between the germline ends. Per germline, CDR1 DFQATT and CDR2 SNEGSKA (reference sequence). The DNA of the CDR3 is TGCAGTGGTCGGGACACCTACGAGCAGTACTTC. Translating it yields CSGRDTYEQYF.

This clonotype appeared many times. Here the CDR3 reads CASSSSLSYGYTF. CDR3 DNA sequence: TGTGCCAGCAGTTCTTCCCTGTCGTATGGCTACACCTTC. The J gene is TRBJ1-2, the V gene TRBV6-2 or TRBV6-3; D is unresolved. Trimming cost V 4 bases and J 5 bases, with 11 bases left between them. Germline CDR1 reads MNHEY; CDR2 reads SVGEGT. This CDR3 has 13 residues.